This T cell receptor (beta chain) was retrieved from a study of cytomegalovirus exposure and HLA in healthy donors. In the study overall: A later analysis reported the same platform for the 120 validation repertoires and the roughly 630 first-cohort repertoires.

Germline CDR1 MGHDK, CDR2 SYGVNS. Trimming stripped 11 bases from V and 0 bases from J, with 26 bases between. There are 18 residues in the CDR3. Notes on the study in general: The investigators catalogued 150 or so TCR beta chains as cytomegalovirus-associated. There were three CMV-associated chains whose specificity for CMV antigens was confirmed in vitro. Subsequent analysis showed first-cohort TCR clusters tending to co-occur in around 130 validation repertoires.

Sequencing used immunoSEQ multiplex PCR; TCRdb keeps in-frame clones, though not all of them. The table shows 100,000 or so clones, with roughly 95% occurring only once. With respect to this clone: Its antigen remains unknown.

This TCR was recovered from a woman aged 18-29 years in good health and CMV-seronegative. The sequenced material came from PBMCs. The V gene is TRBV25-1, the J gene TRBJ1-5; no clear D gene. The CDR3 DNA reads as TGTGCCGTCCTTCTCCAGGCCGGAGGGATTTATAGCAATCAGCCCCAGCATTTT. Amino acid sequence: CAVLLQAGGIYSNQPQHF. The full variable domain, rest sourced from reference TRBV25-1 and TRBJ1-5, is EADIYQTPRYLVIGTGKKITLECSQTMGHDKMYWYQQDPGMELHLIHYSYGVNSTEKGDLSSESTVSRIRTEHFPLTLESARPSHTSQYLCAVLLQAGGIYSNQPQHFGDGTRLSIL.